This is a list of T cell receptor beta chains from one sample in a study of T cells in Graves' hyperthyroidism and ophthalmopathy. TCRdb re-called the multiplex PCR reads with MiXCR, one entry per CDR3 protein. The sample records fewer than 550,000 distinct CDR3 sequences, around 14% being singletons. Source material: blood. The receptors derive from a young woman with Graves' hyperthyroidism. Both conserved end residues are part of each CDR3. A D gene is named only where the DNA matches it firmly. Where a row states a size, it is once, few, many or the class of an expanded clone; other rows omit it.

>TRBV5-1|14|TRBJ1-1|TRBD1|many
TGCGCCAGCAGCTTTCAAGATAGGACAGGGGGAGCTTTCTTT
CASSFQDRTGGAFF
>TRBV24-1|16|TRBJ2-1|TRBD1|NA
TGTGCCACCAGTGACTATCGGACAGGGGGCCTGAATGAGCAGTTCTTC
CATSDYRTGGLNEQFF
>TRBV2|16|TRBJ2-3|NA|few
TGTGCCAGCAGTGTATATTCGGGTGCCGGCGCAGATACGCAGTATTTT
CASSVYSGAGADTQYF
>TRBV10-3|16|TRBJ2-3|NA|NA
TGTGCCATCGCGGCAGGAAGGGAGCGGCGCACAGATACGCAGTATTTT
CAIAAGRERRTDTQYF
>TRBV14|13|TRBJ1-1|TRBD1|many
TGTGCCAGCAGCCAACAGGGGGCTGGTGAAGCTTTCTTT
CASSQQGAGEAFF
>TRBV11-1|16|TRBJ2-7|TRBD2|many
TGTGCCAGCAGCGGTCAAAGCGGGGGCTTCTCCTACGAGCAGTACTTC
CASSGQSGGFSYEQYF
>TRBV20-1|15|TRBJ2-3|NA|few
TGCAGTGCTAGAGATTCAGGGCAGGGGACAGATACGCAGTATTTT
CSARDSGQGTDTQYF
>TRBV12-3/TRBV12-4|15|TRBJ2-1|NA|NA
TGTGCCAGCAGTCCTCCGATAAAACGGTACAATGAGCAGTTCTTC
CASSPPIKRYNEQFF
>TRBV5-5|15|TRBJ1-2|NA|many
TGTGCCAGCAGCTTCGATCAGGGGCCCTATTATGGCTACACCTTC
CASSFDQGPYYGYTF
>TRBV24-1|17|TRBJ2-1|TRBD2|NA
TGTGCCACCAGTGTGCCCCTAGCGGGTGGCTCCTACAATGAGCAGTTCTTC
CATSVPLAGGSYNEQFF
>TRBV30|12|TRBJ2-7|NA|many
TGTGCCTGGAATAGCCATCCGTACGAGCAGTACTTC
CAWNSHPYEQYF
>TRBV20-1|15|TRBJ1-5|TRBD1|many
TGCAGTGCTTTAATCCGGGACAGGGGTGATCAGCCCCAGCATTTT
CSALIRDRGDQPQHF
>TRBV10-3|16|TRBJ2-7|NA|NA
TGTGCCATCAGTGAGTCGACCGCTGGAGCGGGCCATGAGCAGTACTTC
CAISESTAGAGHEQYF
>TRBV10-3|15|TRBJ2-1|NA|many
TGTGCCACAGACACCGGGACGGCTTCCTACAATGAGCAGTTCTTC
CATDTGTASYNEQFF
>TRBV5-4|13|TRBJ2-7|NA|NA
TGTGCCAGCAGCTGGGGGGGCAGGCCCGAGCAGTACTTC
CASSWGGRPEQYF
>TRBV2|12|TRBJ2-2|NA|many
TGTGCCAGCAGTGACCCCCCCGGGGAGCTGTTTTTT
CASSDPPGELFF
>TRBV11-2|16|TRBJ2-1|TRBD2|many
TGTGCCAGCAGCAAAAGTAGCGGGGGGACCTACAATGAGCAGTTCTTC
CASSKSSGGTYNEQFF
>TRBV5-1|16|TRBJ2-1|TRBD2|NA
TGCGCCAGCAGCAAGATAAGCGGGACGTCCAACAATGAGCAGTTCTTC
CASSKISGTSNNEQFF
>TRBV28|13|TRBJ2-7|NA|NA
TGTGCCAGTAGCCCCCCTGGGGCGGGCGAGCAGTACTTC
CASSPPGAGEQYF
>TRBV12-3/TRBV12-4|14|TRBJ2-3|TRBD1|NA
TGTGCCAGCACCCCGGGACAGGGAACAGATACGCAGTATTTT
CASTPGQGTDTQYF